These 18 T cell receptor beta chains were sequenced from one sample in a study of human T cells and chemical hapten exposure. One entry per CDR3 protein, called by TCRdb with MiXCR from the RACE reads. The repertoire holds some 120,000 distinct CDR3 sequences, with roughly 9% as singletons. The time point: healthy volunteer bleed at 2 weeks. Unfractionated whole blood yielded the extracted total RNA. The sequenced material came from whole blood. The receptor source for this set is a male donor in good health. Some clones in this sample may be carry-over from other donors' samples.

This clonotype was seen a handful of times. This chain uses TRBV10-3 with TRBJ2-1; D could derive from TRBD1 or TRBD2 (5 bases each). There are 12 residues in the CDR3. CDR1 and CDR2 from the germline V gene are ENHRY and SYGVKD. Trimming pared 5 bases from V and 10 bases from J, leaving 12 bases between. CDR3 nucleotide sequence: TGTGCCATCAGTATCCCGGGACCCGAGCAGTTCTTC. Residues: CAISIPGPEQFF.

This clonotype was seen a handful of times. V is TRBV5-6 and J is TRBJ1-1, with D unclear. CDR1 is SGHDT, CDR2 YYEEEE, per germline. Trimming cost V 0 bases and J 1 base, with 13 bases left between them. This CDR3 is built from 16 residues. The chain's CDR3 is CASSLGHPRGNTEAFF. In DNA form, the CDR3 reads TGTGCCAGCAGCTTGGGACATCCCCGAGGGAACACTGAAGCTTTCTTT.

This clonotype was detected only a few times. The gene calls are TRBV4-3 and TRBJ1-1; D is perhaps TRBD1 (5 bases). Trimming left V 0 bases short and J 1 base short, with 9 bases between. CDR3 length: 15 amino acids. CDR1 and CDR2 (germline): LGHNA, YSLEER. CDR3 loop: CASSQDSGKNTEAFF. The CDR3 DNA reads as TGCGCCAGCAGCCAAGATTCAGGGAAGAACACTGAAGCTTTCTTT.

This clonotype has just a few counts. The chain recombines TRBV4-1 with TRBJ1-3, with 8 bases aligning to TRBD1. This CDR3 is built from 16 residues. Unmatched junction bases numbered 7, after V lost 0 bases and J lost 6 bases. Germline V gives CDR1 MGHRA, CDR2 YSYEKL. CDR3: CASSQDSGGRINTIYF. In DNA form, the CDR3 reads TGCGCCAGCAGCCAAGATTCAGGGGGCAGGATAAACACCATATATTTT.

V usage is TRBV6-6 and J usage is TRBJ2-3, with TRBD1 matching 10 bases. CDR3 length: 16 residues. Losses at the gene ends were 7 bases for V and 3 bases for J; bases not matched to a gene: 10. In germline, CDR1 is MNHNY, CDR2 SVGAGI (reference sequence). The CDR3 spells CASTPGRGQGTDTQYF. The DNA for the CDR3 is TGTGCCAGCACTCCCGGGCGGGGACAGGGGACAGATACGCAGTATTTT.

At least ten counts were recorded for this clonotype. The rearrangement links TRBV6-6 to TRBJ1-4; 8 bases map to TRBD1. V trimming: 0 bases; J trimming: 0 bases; junction bases outside the gene matches: 9. The CDR3 length is 19 residues. Germline CDR1 is MNHNY and CDR2 is SVGAGI (reference sequence). The CDR3 DNA sequence: TGTGCCAGCAGTTACTCGAGACTGCAGGGGGCCTCAACTAATGAAAAACTGTTTTTT. Translating it yields CASSYSRLQGASTNEKLFF.

The V call is TRBV27, the J call TRBJ2-1, with 8 bases aligning to TRBD1. CDR3 length: 16 amino acids. Losses at the gene ends were 5 bases for V and 4 bases for J; bases not matched to a gene: 10. CDR1 is MNHEY, CDR2 SMNVEV, per germline (reference sequence). The CDR3: CASSLIPGTGYNEQFF. The CDR3 DNA follows: TGTGCCAGCAGTCTAATCCCCGGGACAGGTTACAATGAGCAGTTCTTC.

The chain uses TRBV19 and TRBJ1-1, with 11 bases identical to TRBD1. The CDR3 contains 16 residues. Germline-derived CDR1 and CDR2 are LNHDA and SQIVND (reference sequence). The V and J ends lost 6 bases and 4 bases, in that order; junction bases with no gene match: 10. The CDR3 region is CASRRGQGALATEAFF. The CDR3 DNA reads as TGTGCCAGTAGACGTGGACAGGGGGCGTTGGCCACTGAAGCTTTCTTT.

There are a few counts of this clonotype. This chain connects TRBV20-1 to TRBJ1-1, with D unclear. Per the germline V gene, CDR1 is DFQATT and CDR2 is SNEGSKA (reference sequence). This CDR3 comprises 13 residues. Trimming removed 3 bases from V and 9 bases from J, with 17 bases in between. The CDR3: CSASLRHLLKAFF. The CDR3 DNA reads TGCAGTGCTAGTCTGCGGCACCTGTTGAAAGCTTTCTTT.

This clonotype was observed a handful of times. This chain connects TRBV5-6 to TRBJ1-1, with TRBD1 as a possible D gene (6 bases). The CDR3 runs 13 residues. V lost 7 bases, J lost 4 bases, and 14 bases lay in between. CDR1 and CDR2 from the germline V gene are SGHDT and YYEEEE. CDR3 sequence: CASGWTGATEAFF. CDR3 DNA sequence: TGTGCCAGCGGATGGACGGGGGCCACTGAAGCTTTCTTT.

J is TRBJ2-5 and V is TRBV12-3 or TRBV12-4; TRBD2 agrees at 10 bases. The CDR3 totals 15 residues. V was clipped by 6 bases and J by 6 bases; unmatched bases: 10. In nucleotides, the CDR3 is TGTGCCAGCAGACCCAGCGGGGGGGCCGGGAAGACCCAGTACTTC. It is translated as CASRPSGGAGKTQYF.

A single count supports this clonotype. The chain employs TRBV18 and TRBJ1-3; D unresolved. From germline, CDR1 is KGHSH and CDR2 LQKENI. Trimming shortened V by 8 bases and J by 5 bases, and 16 bases separated the two germline ends. CDR3 length equals 14 residues. CDR3 in amino acids: CASSEPSLRNTIYF. The CDR3 bases are TGTGCCAGCAGCGAACCATCCCTAAGAAACACCATATATTTT.

This clonotype was counted many times. This chain connects TRBV12-3 or TRBV12-4 to TRBJ1-4; 10 bases are shared with TRBD1. Trimming removed 4 bases from V and 0 bases from J; junction bases left unmatched: 11. The CDR3 totals 19 residues. Here the CDR3 DNA reads TGTGCCAGCAGTTCTCCCCCGGGACAGGGGCCACCAACTAATGAAAAACTGTTTTTT. Amino acid sequence: CASSSPPGQGPPTNEKLFF.

This clonotype came up many times. The J gene is TRBJ1-3, the V gene TRBV5-5; no clear D gene. CDR1 and CDR2 (germline): SGHKS, YYEKEE (reference sequence). CDR3 length equals 16 residues. The V end was cut by 3 bases, the J end by 0 bases, with 13 bases between. DNA for the CDR3: TGTGCCAGCAGCTGGGAGCTACAGCGCTCTGGAAACACCATATATTTT. It encodes CASSWELQRSGNTIYF.

This clonotype was observed a single time. The V and J genes are TRBV12-5 and TRBJ1-5, with D maybe TRBD1 (5 bases). V dropped 2 bases and J dropped 0 bases, with 14 bases sitting between them. The CDR3 runs 17 residues. Germline loops: CDR1 LGHNT, CDR2 FRNRAP. CDR3 in DNA: TGTGCTAGTGGTTTGACTACAGGAACATATAGCAATCAGCCCCAGCATTTT. This gives the protein CASGLTTGTYSNQPQHF.

This clonotype occurred a few times. V is TRBV2 and J is TRBJ1-5, with D possibly matching TRBD1 (6 bases). The CDR3 has 12 amino acids. Germline CDR1 is SNHLY and CDR2 is FYNNEI. V dropped 5 bases and J dropped 6 bases, with 8 bases sitting between them. The CDR3, as DNA: TGTGCCAGCAGTTACAGGGTTCAGCCCCAGCATTTT. Its protein product is CASSYRVQPQHF.

This clonotype occurred many times. The rearrangement links TRBV5-1 to TRBJ2-4; 7 bases line up with TRBD1. The CDR3 is made up of 15 amino acids. Trimming removed 0 bases from V and 6 bases from J; junction bases left unmatched: 6. Germline loops: CDR1 SGHRS, CDR2 YFSETQ. In DNA form, the CDR3 reads TGCGCCAGCAGCTTGGCCGGGACAGCAGGAAACATTCAGTACTTC. As protein: CASSLAGTAGNIQYF.

This clonotype was observed a few times. The J gene is TRBJ2-7, the V gene TRBV29-1; a weak D match, TRBD1 (6 bases). Trimming cost V 5 bases and J 0 bases, with 11 bases left between them. In germline, CDR1 is SQVTM, CDR2 ANQGSEA. The CDR3 length is 13 residues. CDR3 sequence: CSVTDRSSYEQYF. The CDR3 DNA follows: TGCAGCGTTACGGACAGAAGCTCCTACGAGCAGTACTTC.